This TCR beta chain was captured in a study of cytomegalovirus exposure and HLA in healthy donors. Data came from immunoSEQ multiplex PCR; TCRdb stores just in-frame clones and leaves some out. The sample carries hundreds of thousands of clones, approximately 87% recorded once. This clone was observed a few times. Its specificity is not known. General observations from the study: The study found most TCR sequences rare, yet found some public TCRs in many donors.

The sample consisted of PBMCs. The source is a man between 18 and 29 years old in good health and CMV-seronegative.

The CDR3 reads CASSLQGAYGYTF. The CDR3 nucleotides read TGCGCCAGCAGCTTGCAGGGGGCCTATGGCTACACCTTC. The chain recombines TRBV5-1 with TRBJ1-2; 8 nucleotides agree with TRBD1. The CDR3 covers 13 residues. Germline CDR1 SGHRS, CDR2 YFSETQ. Germline trimming cut 1 base from V and 4 bases from J; bases unmatched to any gene: 0. The full variable domain, with the rest looked up from reference TRBV5-1 and TRBJ1-2, is KAGVTQTPRYLIKTRGQQVTLSCSPISGHRSVSWYQQTPGQGLQFLFEYFSETQRNKGNFPGRFSGRQFSNSRSEMNVSTLELGDSALYLCASSLQGAYGYTFGSGTRLTVV.